This paragraph reports one TCR beta chain. The sample belongs to a study of long-term antiretroviral therapy in people with HIV. Survey-level immunoSEQ v3.0 assays were run. The method was immunoSEQ multiplex PCR; TCRdb's version includes in-frame clones alone and lacks a portion of them. Here the sample spans some 15,000 clones, approximately 90% being singletons. Per donor, at least one pre-ART and at least two post-ART PBMC samples were obtained. This TCR was recovered from a man aged 45 to 65 with HIV. The sequencing here drew on unsorted PBMCs, taken 6.9 years after starting antiretroviral therapy.

CDR3 bases: TGTGCCAGCAGCTTAAACCTTAGGGACGAGCAGTACTTC. Its protein product is CASSLNLRDEQYF. V gene TRBV13 combines with J gene TRBJ2-7; D gene ambiguous. V dropped 2 bases and J dropped 5 bases, with 10 bases sitting between them. This CDR3 has 13 residues. Germline V lookup: CDR1 PRHDT, CDR2 FYEKMQ (reference sequence).